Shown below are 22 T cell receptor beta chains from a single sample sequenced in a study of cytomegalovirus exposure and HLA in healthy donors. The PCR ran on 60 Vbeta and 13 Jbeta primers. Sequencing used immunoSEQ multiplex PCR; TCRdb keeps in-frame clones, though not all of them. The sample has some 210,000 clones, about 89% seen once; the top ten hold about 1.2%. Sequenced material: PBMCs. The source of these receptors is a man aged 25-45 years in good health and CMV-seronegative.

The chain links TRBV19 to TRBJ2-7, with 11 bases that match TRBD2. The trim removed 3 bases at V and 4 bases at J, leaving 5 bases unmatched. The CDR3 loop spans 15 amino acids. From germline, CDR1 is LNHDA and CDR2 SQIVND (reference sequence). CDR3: CASSIFGTSGYEQYF. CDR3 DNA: TGTGCCAGTAGTATCTTCGGGACTAGCGGTTACGAGCAGTACTTC.

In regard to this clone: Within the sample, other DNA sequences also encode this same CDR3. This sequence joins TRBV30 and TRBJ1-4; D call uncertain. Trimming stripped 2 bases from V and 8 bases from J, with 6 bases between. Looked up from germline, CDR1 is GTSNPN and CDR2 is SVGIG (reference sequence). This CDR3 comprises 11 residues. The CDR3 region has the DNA TGTGCCTGGAGTATTCGGGAAAAACTGTTTTTT. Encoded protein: CAWSIREKLFF. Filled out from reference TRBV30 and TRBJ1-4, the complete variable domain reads SQTIHQWPATLVQPVGSPLSLECTVEGTSNPNLYWYRQAAGRGLQLLFYSVGIGQISSEVPQNLSASRPQDRQFILSSKKLLLSDSGFYLCAWSIREKLFFGSGTQLSVL.

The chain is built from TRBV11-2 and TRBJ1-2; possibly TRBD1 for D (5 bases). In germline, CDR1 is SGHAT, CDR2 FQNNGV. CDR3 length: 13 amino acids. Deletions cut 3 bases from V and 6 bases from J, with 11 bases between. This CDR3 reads CASSFQGTHGYTF. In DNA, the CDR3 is TGTGCCAGCAGCTTTCAGGGTACTCATGGCTACACCTTC.

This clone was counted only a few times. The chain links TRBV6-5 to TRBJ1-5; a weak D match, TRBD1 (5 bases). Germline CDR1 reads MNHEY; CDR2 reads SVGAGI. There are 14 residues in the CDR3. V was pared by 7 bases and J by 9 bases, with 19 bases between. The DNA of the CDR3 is TGTGCCAGCACCCGTGGGGTCAACGGGGGGCCCCAGCATTTT. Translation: CASTRGVNGGPQHF.

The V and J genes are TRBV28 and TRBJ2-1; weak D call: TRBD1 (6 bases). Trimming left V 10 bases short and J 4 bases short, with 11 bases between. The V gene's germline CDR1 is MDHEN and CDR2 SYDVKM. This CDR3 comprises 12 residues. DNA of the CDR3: TGTGCCACCAAGGGGGTGTACAATGAGCAGTTCTTC. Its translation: CATKGVYNEQFF.

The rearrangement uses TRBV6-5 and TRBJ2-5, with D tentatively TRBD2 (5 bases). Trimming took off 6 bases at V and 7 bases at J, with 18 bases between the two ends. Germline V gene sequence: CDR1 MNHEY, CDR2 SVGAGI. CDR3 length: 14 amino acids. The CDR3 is CASRLFGPSGTQYF. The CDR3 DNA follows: TGTGCCAGCAGACTCTTTGGACCCAGCGGGACCCAGTACTTC.

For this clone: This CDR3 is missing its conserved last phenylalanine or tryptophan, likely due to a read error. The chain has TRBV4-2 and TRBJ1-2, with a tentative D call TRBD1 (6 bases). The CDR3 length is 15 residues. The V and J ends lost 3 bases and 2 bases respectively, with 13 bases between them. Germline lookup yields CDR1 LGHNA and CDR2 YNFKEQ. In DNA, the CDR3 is TGTGCCAGCAGCCATATTGACAGGCCGAACTATGGCTACACCCTC. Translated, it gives CASSHIDRPNYGYTL.

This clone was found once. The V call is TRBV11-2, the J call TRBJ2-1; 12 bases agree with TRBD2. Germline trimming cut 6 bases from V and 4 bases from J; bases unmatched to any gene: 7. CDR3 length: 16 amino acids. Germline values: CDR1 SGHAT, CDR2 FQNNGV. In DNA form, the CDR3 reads TGTGCCAGCAGTCTAGCGGGAGGGGCTGATTACAATGAGCAGTTCTTC. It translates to CASSLAGGADYNEQFF.

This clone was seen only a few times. This chain's CDR3 is CASSLSSGSTEAFF. The CDR3 DNA reads TGTGCCAGCAGTTTATCCTCCGGGAGCACTGAAGCTTTCTTT. The V gene is TRBV28, the J gene TRBJ1-1; no reliable D call. The germline CDR1 and CDR2 sequences are MDHEN and SYDVKM. Trimming cost V 1 base and J 4 bases, with 10 bases left between them. The CDR3 length is 14 residues. Drawing the rest from reference TRBV28 and TRBJ1-1, the complete variable domain is DVKVTQSSRYLVKRTGEKVFLECVQDMDHENMFWYRQDPGLGLRLIYFSYDVKMKEKGDIPEGYSVSREKKERFSLILESASTNQTSMYLCASSLSSGSTEAFFGQGTRLTVV.

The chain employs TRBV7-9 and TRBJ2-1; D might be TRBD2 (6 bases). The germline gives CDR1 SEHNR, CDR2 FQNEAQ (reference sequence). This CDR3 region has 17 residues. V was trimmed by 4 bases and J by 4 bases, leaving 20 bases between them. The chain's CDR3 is CASSSTWEDTLYNEQFF. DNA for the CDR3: TGTGCCAGCAGCTCAACCTGGGAGGACACTTTATACAATGAGCAGTTCTTC.

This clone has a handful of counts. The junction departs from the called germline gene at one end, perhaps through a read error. In DNA form, the CDR3 reads TGTTCCAGCAGCTTACCCCTGAGGAGGACTAGCGTAAACTACGAGCAGTACTTC. Translation gives CSSSLPLRRTSVNYEQYF. The chain links TRBV7-9 to TRBJ2-7; 9 positions agree with TRBD2. This CDR3 is built from 18 residues. CDR1 and CDR2 (germline): SEHNR, FQNEAQ (reference sequence). The variable domain in full, completed from reference TRBV7-9 and TRBJ2-7, reads DTGVSQNPRHKITKRGQNVTFRCDPISEHNRLYWYRQTLGQGPEFLTYFQNEAQLEKSRLLSDRFSAERPKGSFSTLEIQRTEQGDSAMYLCSSSLPLRRTSVNYEQYFGPGTRLTVT.

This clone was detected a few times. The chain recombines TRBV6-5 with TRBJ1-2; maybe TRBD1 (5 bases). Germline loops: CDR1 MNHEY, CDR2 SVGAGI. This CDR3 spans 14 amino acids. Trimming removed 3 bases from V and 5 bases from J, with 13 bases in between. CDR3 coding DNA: TGTGCCAGCAGTTATCTCCCATCAGGGTATGGCTACACCTTC. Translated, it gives CASSYLPSGYGYTF.

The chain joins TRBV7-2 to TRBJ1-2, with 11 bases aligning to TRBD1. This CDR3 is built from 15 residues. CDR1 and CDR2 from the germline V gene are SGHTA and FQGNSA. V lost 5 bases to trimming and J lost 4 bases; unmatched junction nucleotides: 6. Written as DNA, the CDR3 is TGTGCCAGCAGCCTTGGACAGGGGGCGGTCTATGGCTACACCTTC. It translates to CASSLGQGAVYGYTF.

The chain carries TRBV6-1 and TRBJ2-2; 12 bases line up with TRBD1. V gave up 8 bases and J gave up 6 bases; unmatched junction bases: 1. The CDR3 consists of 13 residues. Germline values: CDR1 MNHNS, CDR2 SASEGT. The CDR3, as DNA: TGTGCCAGCGGGGACAGGGGGCCCGGGGAGCTGTTTTTT. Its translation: CASGDRGPGELFF.

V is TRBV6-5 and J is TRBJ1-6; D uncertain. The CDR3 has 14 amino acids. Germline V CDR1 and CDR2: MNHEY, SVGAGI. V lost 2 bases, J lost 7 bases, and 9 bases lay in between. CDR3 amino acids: CASSYEGRNSPLHF. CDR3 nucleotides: TGTGCCAGCAGTTACGAGGGTAGGAATTCACCCCTCCACTTT.

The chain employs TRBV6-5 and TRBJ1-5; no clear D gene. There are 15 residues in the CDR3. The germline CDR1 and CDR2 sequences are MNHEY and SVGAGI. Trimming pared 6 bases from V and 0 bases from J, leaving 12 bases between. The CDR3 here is CASSYGPLSNQPQHF. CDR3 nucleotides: TGTGCCAGCAGCTACGGGCCCCTTAGCAATCAGCCCCAGCATTTT.

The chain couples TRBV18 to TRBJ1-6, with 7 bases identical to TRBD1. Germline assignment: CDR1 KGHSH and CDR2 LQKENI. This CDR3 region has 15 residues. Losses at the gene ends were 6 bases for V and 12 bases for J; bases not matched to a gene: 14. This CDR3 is CASSTETGTVIPLHF. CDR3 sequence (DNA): TGTGCCAGCTCGACGGAGACCGGGACAGTCATACCCCTCCACTTT.

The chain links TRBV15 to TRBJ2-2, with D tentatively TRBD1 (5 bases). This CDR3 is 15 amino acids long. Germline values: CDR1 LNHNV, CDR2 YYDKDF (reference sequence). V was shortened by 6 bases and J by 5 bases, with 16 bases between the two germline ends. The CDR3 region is CATSLHRLTTGELFF. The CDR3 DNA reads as TGTGCCACCAGTCTTCACAGGCTAACTACCGGGGAGCTGTTTTTT.

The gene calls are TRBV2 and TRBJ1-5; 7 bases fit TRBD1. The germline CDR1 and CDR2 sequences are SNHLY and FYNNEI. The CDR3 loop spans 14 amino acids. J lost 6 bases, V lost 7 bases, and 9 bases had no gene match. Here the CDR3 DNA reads TGTGCCAGCAAAGAGGAGGGGGCGGTTCAGCCCCAGCATTTT. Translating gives CASKEEGAVQPQHF.

CDR3 DNA sequence: TGTGCCAGCTCACCGACACATTATGGCTACACCTTC. Its protein product is CASSPTHYGYTF. This rearrangement joins TRBV18 to TRBJ1-2; D gene ambiguous. The CDR3 covers 12 residues. Germline-derived CDR1 and CDR2 are KGHSH and LQKENI. Trimming left V 3 bases short and J 5 bases short, with 7 bases between.

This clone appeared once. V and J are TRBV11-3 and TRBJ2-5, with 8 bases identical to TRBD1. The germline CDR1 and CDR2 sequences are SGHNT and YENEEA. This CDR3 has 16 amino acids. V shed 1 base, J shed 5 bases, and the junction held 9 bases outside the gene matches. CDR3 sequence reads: CASSLGQGPPAETQYF. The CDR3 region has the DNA TGTGCCAGCAGCTTAGGACAGGGGCCGCCGGCGGAGACCCAGTACTTC.

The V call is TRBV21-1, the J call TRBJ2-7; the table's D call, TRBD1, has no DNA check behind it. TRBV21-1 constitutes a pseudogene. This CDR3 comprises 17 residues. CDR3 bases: TGTGCCAGCAGCACAGATTTGCCGGGACAGGGTGACGGCGAGCAGTACTTC. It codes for CASSTDLPGQGDGEQYF.